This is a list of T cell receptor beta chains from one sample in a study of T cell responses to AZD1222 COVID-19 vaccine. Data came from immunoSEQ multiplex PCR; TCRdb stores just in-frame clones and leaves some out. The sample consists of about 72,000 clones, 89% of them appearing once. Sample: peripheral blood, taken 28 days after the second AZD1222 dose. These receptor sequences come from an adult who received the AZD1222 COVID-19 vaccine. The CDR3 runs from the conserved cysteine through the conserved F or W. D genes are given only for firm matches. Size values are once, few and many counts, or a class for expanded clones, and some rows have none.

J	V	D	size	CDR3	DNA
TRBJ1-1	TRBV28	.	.	CAAKWGVENTEAFF	TGTGCCGCGAAGTGGGGTGTTGAGAACACTGAAGCTTTCTTT
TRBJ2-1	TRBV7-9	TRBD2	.	CASSVPGTSGYNEQFF	TGTGCCAGCAGCGTCCCCGGGACTAGCGGATACAATGAGCAGTTCTTC
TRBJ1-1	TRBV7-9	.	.	CASSPEMNTEAFF	TGTGCCAGCAGTCCTGAGATGAACACTGAAGCTTTCTTT
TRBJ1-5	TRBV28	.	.	CASSISGENQPQHF	TGTGCCAGCAGTATATCGGGGGAAAATCAGCCCCAGCATTTT
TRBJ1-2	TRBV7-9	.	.	CASSFGRGVDGYTF	TGTGCCAGCAGCTTTGGCCGGGGAGTCGATGGCTACACCTTC
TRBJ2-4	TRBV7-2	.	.	CASSPDPGRNIQYF	TGTGCCAGCAGCCCAGACCCAGGGAGGAACATTCAGTACTTC
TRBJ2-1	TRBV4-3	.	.	CASSQEDREQFF	TGCGCCAGCAGCCAAGAGGACAGAGAGCAGTTCTTC
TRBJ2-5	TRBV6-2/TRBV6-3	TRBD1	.	CASSYDRGQPQYF	TGTGCCAGCAGTTACGACAGGGGGCAGCCCCAGTACTTC
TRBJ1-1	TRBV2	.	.	CASSSHMNTEAFF	TGTGCCAGCAGTAGTCATATGAACACTGAAGCTTTCTTT
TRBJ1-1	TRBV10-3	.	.	CAISPGRDTEAFF	TGTGCCATCTCTCCGGGGAGGGACACTGAAGCTTTCTTT
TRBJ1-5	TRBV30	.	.	CAWAPGGNQPQHF	TGTGCCTGGGCCCCCGGTGGGAATCAGCCCCAGCATTTT
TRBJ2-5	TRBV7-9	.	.	CASSFSGGQETQYF	TGTGCCAGCAGCTTTTCTGGGGGTCAAGAGACCCAGTACTTC
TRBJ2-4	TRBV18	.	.	CASSHRESQVIQYF	TGTGCCAGCTCACACAGGGAGTCCCAGGTCATTCAGTACTTC
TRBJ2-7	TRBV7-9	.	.	CASSPKGVYEQYF	TGTGCCAGCAGCCCGAAGGGGGTTTACGAGCAGTACTTC
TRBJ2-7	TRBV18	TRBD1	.	CASSPISPGQFIFEQYF	TGTGCCAGCTCACCAATTTCCCCGGGACAGTTCATTTTCGAGCAGTACTTC
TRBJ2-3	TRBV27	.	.	CASSLGGIESDTQYF	TGTGCCAGCAGTTTAGGGGGAATAGAATCAGATACGCAGTATTTT
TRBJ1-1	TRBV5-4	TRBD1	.	CASSFGRGTEAFF	TGTGCCAGCAGCTTCGGCAGGGGGACTGAAGCTTTCTTT
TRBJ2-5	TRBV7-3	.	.	CASSLGPLGQETQYF	TGTGCCAGCAGCTTAGGCCCCCTGGGCCAAGAGACCCAGTACTTC
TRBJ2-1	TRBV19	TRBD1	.	CASSTPGGNLRNEQFF	TGTGCCAGTAGTACGCCAGGGGGCAATCTCCGTAATGAGCAGTTCTTC
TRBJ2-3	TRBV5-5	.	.	CASSLLGGPDTQYF	TGTGCCAGCAGTCTTCTCGGAGGGCCAGATACGCAGTATTTT
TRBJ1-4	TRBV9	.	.	CASSSHSEKLFF	TGTGCCAGCAGCTCCCACAGTGAAAAACTGTTTTTT
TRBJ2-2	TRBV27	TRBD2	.	CASSRGLAGFTGELFF	TGTGCCAGCAGTCGGGGACTAGCGGGGTTCACCGGGGAGCTGTTTTTT
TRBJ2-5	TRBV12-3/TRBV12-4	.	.	CASSRVAETQYF	TGTGCCAGCAGCAGGGTTGCAGAGACCCAGTACTTC
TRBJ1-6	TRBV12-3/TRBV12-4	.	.	CASRRTVNSPLHF	TGTGCCAGCAGACGAACAGTTAATTCACCCCTCCACTTT
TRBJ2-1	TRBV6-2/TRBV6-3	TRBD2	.	CASSYWLAGDNEQFF	TGTGCCAGCAGTTACTGGTTAGCGGGAGATAATGAGCAGTTCTTC
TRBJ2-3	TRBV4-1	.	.	CASSQGGAGAGENTQYF	TGCGCCAGCAGCCAAGGGGGCGCAGGGGCGGGAGAAAATACGCAGTATTTT
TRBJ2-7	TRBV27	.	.	CASSLTGIQSYEQYF	TGTGCCAGCAGTTTAACCGGGATCCAAAGCTACGAGCAGTACTTC
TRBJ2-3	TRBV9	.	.	CASSVGRPGRNTQYF	TGTGCCAGCAGCGTAGGTCGCCCCGGGAGAAATACGCAGTATTTT
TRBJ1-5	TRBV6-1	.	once	CASSERQGSYSNQPQHF	TGTGCCAGCAGTGAGCGGCAGGGTTCTTATAGCAATCAGCCCCAGCATTTT
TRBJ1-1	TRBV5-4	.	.	CASSFNHNTEAFF	TGTGCCAGCAGCTTCAACCATAACACTGAAGCTTTCTTT
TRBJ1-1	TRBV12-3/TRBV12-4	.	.	CASSPSTIPEAFF	TGTGCCAGCAGCCCGTCGACTATACCTGAAGCTTTCTTT
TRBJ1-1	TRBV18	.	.	CASSPPATPDEAFF	TGTGCCAGCTCACCCCCCGCCACCCCCGATGAAGCTTTCTTT
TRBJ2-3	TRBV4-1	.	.	CASSQVVSTDTQYF	TGCGCCAGCAGCCAAGTTGTGAGCACAGATACGCAGTATTTT
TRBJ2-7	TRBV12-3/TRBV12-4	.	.	CASSFFAYEQYF	TGTGCCAGCAGTTTTTTTGCCTACGAGCAGTACTTC
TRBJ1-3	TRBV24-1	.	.	CATSDSDVRGRGNTIYF	TGTGCCACCAGTGATTCCGACGTCAGGGGTAGAGGAAACACCATATATTTT
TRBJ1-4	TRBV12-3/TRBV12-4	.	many	CASSSRRGEKLFF	TGTGCCAGCAGTTCACGGCGGGGTGAAAAACTGTTTTTT
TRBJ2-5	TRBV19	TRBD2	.	CASSTSGRVGTQYF	TGTGCCAGTAGTACTAGCGGGAGGGTAGGGACCCAGTACTTC
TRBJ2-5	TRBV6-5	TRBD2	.	CASSYRGRGETQYF	TGTGCCAGCAGTTACCGGGGGAGGGGAGAGACCCAGTACTTC
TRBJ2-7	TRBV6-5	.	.	CASMAGGTTYEQYF	TGTGCCAGCATGGCGGGCGGGACCACCTACGAGCAGTACTTC
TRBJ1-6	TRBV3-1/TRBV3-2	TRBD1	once	CASTRGQDNSPLHF	TGTGCCAGCACCCGGGGACAGGATAATTCACCCCTCCACTTT
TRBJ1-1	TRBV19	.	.	CASSIRGTGTEAFF	TGTGCCAGTAGTATTAGGGGAACGGGAACTGAAGCTTTCTTT
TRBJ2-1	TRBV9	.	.	CASSVAGVGAYNEQFF	TGTGCCAGCAGCGTAGCTGGGGTCGGAGCCTACAATGAGCAGTTCTTC
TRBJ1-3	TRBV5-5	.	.	CASSLEGNTIYF	TGTGCCAGCAGCTTGGAGGGGAACACCATATATTTT
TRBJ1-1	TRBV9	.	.	CASSPITVNTEAFF	TGTGCCAGCAGCCCGATAACAGTAAACACTGAAGCTTTCTTT
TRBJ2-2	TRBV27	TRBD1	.	CASSHRRQGNTGELFF	TGTGCCAGCAGCCATCGGAGACAGGGAAACACCGGGGAGCTGTTTTTT
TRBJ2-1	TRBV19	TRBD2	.	CASSIEGGSYNEQFF	TGTGCCAGTAGTATAGAGGGAGGGTCCTACAATGAGCAGTTCTTC
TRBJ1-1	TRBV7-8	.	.	CASSLVQVNTEAFF	TGTGCCAGCAGCTTAGTACAGGTTAACACTGAAGCTTTCTTT